These 23 T cell receptor beta chains were sequenced from one sample in a study of response to subunit inactivated influenza vaccine (dated by TCRdb to the late 2010s). The library relied on RT-PCR. Sequencing instrument: Illumina HiSeq 2500. The public reads were reprocessed in TCRdb via fastp at Q25 and MiXCR, keeping in-frame beta chains. Each entry is one CDR3 protein sequence, shown with its most common DNA and genes. For this sample there are about 310,000 distinct CDR3 sequences; 21% appear just once. The ten largest clones add up to about 10% of the sample. Sequences were derived from PBMCs from blood, sampled roughly 20 months after vaccination. The receptors were sampled from a man between 45 and 75 years old who received an inactivated influenza vaccine. Donor details come from another sample of the same person, matched by shared clones.

This clonotype occurred a few times. The chain combines TRBV25-1 with TRBJ1-2; TRBD1 might be the D (5 bases). Germline CDR1 and CDR2: MGHDK and SYGVNS. Trimming left V 1 base short and J 5 bases short, with 14 bases between. The CDR3 is made up of 15 amino acids. For the CDR3, the DNA is TGTGCCAGCAGTGAATTTATAGGGACGGGTTATGGCTACACCTTC. Protein: CASSEFIGTGYGYTF.

This clonotype was detected a few times. V usage is TRBV4-3 and J usage is TRBJ1-3; D gene ambiguous. CDR1 and CDR2 (germline): LGHNA, YSLEER. The CDR3 spans 16 residues. V was cut by 1 base and J by 0 bases, with 10 bases left in between. The CDR3 is CASSQGLSLSGNTIYF. CDR3 nucleotides: TGCGCCAGCAGCCAAGGCCTCAGCCTCTCTGGAAACACCATATATTTT.

V is TRBV5-1 and J is TRBJ2-3, with 14 bases identical to TRBD2. The germline V gene has CDR1 SGHRS and CDR2 YFSETQ. CDR3 length: 16 amino acids. The V and J ends lost 6 bases and 8 bases, in that order; junction bases with no gene match: 11. CDR3 sequence (DNA): TGCGCCAGCACTAGACAGACTAGCGGGGGGGCACGTACGCAGTATTTT. Its translation is CASTRQTSGGARTQYF. Supplemented by reference TRBV5-1 and TRBJ2-3, the full variable domain reads KAGVTQTPRYLIKTRGQQVTLSCSPISGHRSVSWYQQTPGQGLQFLFEYFSETQRNKGNFPGRFSGRQFSNSRSEMNVSTLELGDSALYLCASTRQTSGGARTQYFGPGTRLTVL.

This clonotype rates as medium-sized (0.01 to 0.1%). The CDR3 DNA follows: TGTGCCAGCAGCCTGCTTATAACGCAAGGAATCTACACCTTC. This codes for CASSLLITQGIYTF. The genes are TRBV21-1 and TRBJ1-2. TRBV21-1 is reported as a pseudogene. The CDR3 loop spans 14 amino acids.

For this clonotype: The junction differs from germline at one of its ends, possibly a read error. The chain carries TRBV5-5 and TRBJ1-6; D is unresolved. This CDR3 has 15 residues. The germline V gene encodes CDR1 SGHKS and CDR2 YYEKEE (reference sequence). In DNA, the CDR3 is TGTGCCGGCAGCTTGACGGGGTATAGTAATTCACCCCTCCACTTT. Protein: CAGSLTGYSNSPLHF.

The chain recombines TRBV7-2 with TRBJ1-5, with TRBD1 matching 9 bases. After removal of 7 bases from V and 6 bases from J, the junction contained 7 bases not matched to a gene. Germline assignment: CDR1 SGHTA and CDR2 FQGNSA. This CDR3 contains 14 residues. This CDR3 is CASNPGQGSQPQHF. Written as DNA, the CDR3 is TGTGCCAGCAACCCCGGACAGGGGAGTCAGCCCCAGCATTTT.

The table lists this clonotype with a few counts. This chain uses TRBV29-1 with TRBJ2-5, with D uncertain. V dropped 4 bases and J dropped 4 bases, with 13 bases sitting between them. The CDR3 is 13 amino acids. Germline CDR1 SQVTM, CDR2 ANQGSEA. The CDR3 region is CSVGLFTGETQYF. CDR3 sequence (DNA): TGCAGCGTTGGTCTTTTCACCGGAGAGACCCAGTACTTC.

This chain joins TRBV29-1 and TRBJ2-7, with 13 bases fitting TRBD2. This CDR3 has 13 amino acids. V gave up 8 bases and J gave up 7 bases; unmatched junction bases: 8. The germline gives CDR1 SQVTM, CDR2 ANQGSEA. The CDR3: CSSRTSGGGEQYF. The CDR3 region has the DNA TGCAGCAGCAGGACTAGCGGGGGTGGTGAGCAGTACTTC.

This clonotype was counted between two and nine times. The CDR3 DNA reads as TGTGCCAGCAGCTATGCCCATGAGCAGTTCTTC. Translation: CASSYAHEQFF. V usage is TRBV7-9 and J usage is TRBJ2-1, with D hard to call. CDR1 SEHNR and CDR2 FQNEAQ come from the germline V gene (reference sequence). This CDR3 is 11 amino acids long. Trimming took off 4 bases at V and 8 bases at J, with 6 bases between the two ends.

The V gene is TRBV5-1, the J gene TRBJ1-1; 7 nucleotides match TRBD1. The germline CDR1 and CDR2 sequences are SGHRS and YFSETQ. The V and J ends lost 4 bases and 0 bases, in that order; junction bases with no gene match: 12. CDR3 length equals 17 residues. The CDR3 is CASSRVRGTAMNTEAFF. In DNA form, the CDR3 reads TGCGCCAGCAGCCGGGTCCGGGGGACAGCCATGAACACTGAAGCTTTCTTT. The complete variable domain, with remaining parts taken from reference TRBV5-1 and TRBJ1-1, reads KAGVTQTPRYLIKTRGQQVTLSCSPISGHRSVSWYQQTPGQGLQFLFEYFSETQRNKGNFPGRFSGRQFSNSRSEMNVSTLELGDSALYLCASSRVRGTAMNTEAFFGQGTRLTVV.

Only a few counts were recorded for this clonotype. This chain links TRBV2 with TRBJ1-5; D possibly corresponds to TRBD1 (5 bases). V shed 5 bases and J shed 7 bases, with 18 bases lying between them. Germline V lookup: CDR1 SNHLY, CDR2 FYNNEI. The CDR3 sequence is 15 residues long. CDR3 sequence reads: CASSLLGAGMQPQHF. CDR3 sequence (DNA): TGTGCCAGCAGTCTCCTCGGGGCAGGAATGCAGCCCCAGCATTTT.

This clonotype was observed a handful of times. This chain joins TRBV10-3 and TRBJ1-3, with 7 bases aligning to TRBD1. The germline V gene has CDR1 ENHRY and CDR2 SYGVKD. The V and J ends lost 6 bases and 4 bases, in that order; junction bases with no gene match: 3. The CDR3 is 13 residues long. The CDR3 DNA reads TGTGCCATCAGAGGGGGACAGGGAAACACCATATATTTT. This gives the protein CAIRGGQGNTIYF.

The chain uses TRBV20-1 and TRBJ1-5; 9 bases agree with TRBD1. Trimming removed 5 bases from V and 2 bases from J; junction bases left unmatched: 4. Per germline, CDR1 DFQATT and CDR2 SNEGSKA (reference sequence). The CDR3 has 14 residues. The CDR3 protein is CSASRQGGNQPQHF. The CDR3 DNA reads TGCAGTGCTTCCCGACAGGGGGGCAATCAGCCCCAGCATTTT.

This chain joins TRBV20-1 and TRBJ2-6, with D perhaps matching TRBD1 or TRBD2 (5 bases each). Germline V CDR1 and CDR2: DFQATT, SNEGSKA (reference sequence). The CDR3 is 17 amino acids. The CDR3 region is CSVGLGTAFSGANVLTF. CDR3 DNA: TGCAGCGTCGGTCTCGGGACGGCATTCTCTGGGGCCAACGTCCTGACTTTC.

This clonotype showed up just a few times. The chain recombines TRBV6-2 or TRBV6-3 with TRBJ2-2; a possible D gene is TRBD1 (5 bases). The CDR3 loop spans 16 amino acids. Germline CDR1 reads MNHEY; CDR2 reads SVGEGT. V was shortened by 6 bases and J by 7 bases, with 21 bases between the two germline ends. CDR3 residues: CASSPTIQGVGGELFF. CDR3 sequence (DNA): TGTGCCAGCAGCCCCACCATCCAGGGTGTTGGCGGGGAGCTGTTTTTT.

CDR3 nucleotides: TGTGCCAGCAGCTTAGGTGGGGTAGAGAACACTGAAGCTTTCTTT. Encoded protein: CASSLGGVENTEAFF. V is TRBV7-9 and J is TRBJ1-1; D remains unclear. This CDR3 has 15 residues. Looked up from germline, CDR1 is SEHNR and CDR2 is FQNEAQ (reference sequence). V lost 1 base and J 1 base, leaving 10 bases between the germline ends.

The chain joins TRBV28 to TRBJ2-1; 11 nucleotides line up with TRBD2. V lost 4 bases, J lost 5 bases, and 7 bases stayed unmatched. CDR3 size: 16 residues. Germline CDR1 is MDHEN and CDR2 is SYDVKM. In DNA form, the CDR3 reads TGTGCCAGCAGTTGGGAACCGGGACTAGCGGACAATGAGCAGTTCTTC. It yields the protein CASSWEPGLADNEQFF.

The chain recombines TRBV18 with TRBJ2-1; 11 nucleotides agree with TRBD2. V lost 5 bases and J lost 6; bases outside the gene matches: 6. CDR1 and CDR2 from the germline V gene are KGHSH and LQKENI. This CDR3 contains 15 residues. CDR3 region: CASSYTSGSVNEQFF. In DNA form, the CDR3 reads TGTGCCAGCTCATACACTAGCGGGAGCGTCAATGAGCAGTTCTTC. The full variable domain, with the rest looked up from reference TRBV18 and TRBJ2-1, is NAGVMQNPRHLVRRRGQEARLRCSPMKGHSHVYWYRQLPEEGLKFMVYLQKENIIDESGMPKERFSAEFPKEGPSILRIQQVVRGDSAAYFCASSYTSGSVNEQFFGPGTRLTVL.

The rearrangement links TRBV6-2 or TRBV6-3 to TRBJ1-1; D uncertain. The CDR3 contains 14 residues. CDR1 is MNHEY, CDR2 SVGEGT, per germline. Trimming removed 6 bases at V and 4 bases at J, with 15 bases between. The CDR3 nucleotides are TGTGCCAGCAGATCGCCAGGCTCTGCCACTGAAGCTTTCTTT. It encodes CASRSPGSATEAFF.

This clonotype was recorded a few times. This chain joins TRBV20-1 and TRBJ2-5; 9 bases map to TRBD2. Germline lookup yields CDR1 DFQATT and CDR2 SNEGSKA (reference sequence). The J segment lost 14 bases and the V segment lost 3 bases, leaving 10 bases of the junction unmatched. CDR3 size: 12 residues. CDR3 bases: TGCAGTGCTAGTATACTAGCGGGCAACGCATACTTC. This codes for CSASILAGNAYF.

The chain combines TRBV29-1 with TRBJ2-7; D ambiguous. Germline CDR1 SQVTM, CDR2 ANQGSEA. This CDR3 is 13 amino acids long. The ends were cut back, 5 bases at V and 0 bases at J, with 11 bases in the middle. This CDR3 reads CSVLGYVSYEQYF. As DNA, the CDR3 is TGCAGCGTTCTGGGATACGTCTCCTACGAGCAGTACTTC.

V and J are TRBV27 and TRBJ1-5, with unresolved D. The CDR3 is 15 residues long. V lost 5 bases, J lost 3 bases, and 14 bases lay in between. The germline CDR1 and CDR2 sequences are MNHEY and SMNVEV (reference sequence). CDR3 residues: CASSLIGEPNQPQHF. The CDR3 DNA reads TGTGCCAGCAGTCTTATCGGGGAACCCAATCAGCCCCAGCATTTT.

About this clonotype: Since the CDR3 does not end with the conserved phenylalanine or tryptophan, this likely comes from a read error. V gene TRBV2 combines with J gene TRBJ2-3, with unresolved D. Germline V lookup: CDR1 SNHLY, CDR2 FYNNEI. V was pared by 6 bases and J by 0 bases, with 16 bases between. The CDR3 totals 16 residues. This CDR3 reads CASSLKDTSSTDTQYS. CDR3 coding DNA: TGTGCCAGCAGCCTCAAAGACACCTCTAGCACAGATACGCAGTATTCT.